The 2 T cell receptor beta chains given below trace back to one sample, sequenced in a study of T cell repertoires in cytomegalovirus infection. Each CDR3 protein gets one entry after TCRdb re-called the reads with MiXCR. The repertoire holds roughly 600,000 distinct CDR3 sequences, with 24% as singletons. Sample: CD8+ T cells from PBMCs. These receptors were obtained from a human donor in good health (CMV status not recorded). Some clones in this sample may be carry-over from other donors' samples.

Ten or more counts support this clonotype. The V gene is TRBV7-2, the J gene TRBJ1-2, with a tentative D call TRBD1 (6 bases). CDR3 size: 11 residues. CDR1 is SGHTA and CDR2 is FQGNSA in the germline V gene. The V and J ends lost 8 bases and 8 bases respectively, with 12 bases between them. The CDR3 nucleotides are TGTGCCAGCTGGGACATTAGGGGCTACACCTTC. It yields the protein CASWDIRGYTF.

This chain joins TRBV28 and TRBJ2-5, with D perhaps given as TRBD1 or TRBD2 (5 bases each). The CDR3 extends over 14 amino acids. Between the trimmed V and J ends, which lost 7 bases and 3 bases, there was a span of 15 bases. Germline CDR1 and CDR2: MDHEN and SYDVKM. The CDR3: CASTVAGTKETQYF. As DNA, the CDR3 is TGTGCCAGCACCGTAGCCGGGACGAAAGAGACCCAGTACTTC.